This is a list of T cell receptor beta chains from one sample in a study of radiation and T cells in renal cell carcinoma. Assay used: immunoSEQ multiplex PCR; TCRdb lists only in-frame clones, some missing. The sample includes approximately 83,000 clones, around 85% of them seen just once. Sequencing used blood, obtained from a patient whose treatment included radiotherapy and nephrectomy. These receptors originate from a man aged 50 to 59 with renal cell carcinoma. The CDR3 runs from the conserved cysteine through the conserved F or W. The size of a clone is reported for some rows only, either as once, few or many, or as a class for expanded clones.

abundance	v_gene	j_gene	CDR3aa
-	TRBV6-1	TRBJ1-3	CASSDRFSGNTIYF
-	TRBV5-5	TRBJ2-1	CASSLGITGIYNEQFF
-	TRBV28	TRBJ1-5	CASSYMGTGINQPQHF
once	TRBV7-2	TRBJ2-7	CASSLESGGSSYEQYF
-	TRBV7-8	TRBJ2-7	CASSLAKVDIEQYF
few	TRBV28	TRBJ1-5	CASSLPSALNQPQHF
once	TRBV19	TRBJ2-3	CASSIMGDTQYF
few	TRBV2	TRBJ1-1	CASSEWDLNTEAFF
-	TRBV7-9	TRBJ2-2	CASSLRGHKGTGELFF
few	TRBV2	TRBJ1-2	CASSEMGAYGYTF
-	TRBV10-3	TRBJ2-7	CAIRSTGTTYEQYF